One sample yielded the 30 T cell receptor beta chains listed below, sequenced in a study of blood T cell repertoires in COVID-19. This table comes from immunoSEQ multiplex PCR, and its TCRdb copy is limited to in-frame clones, with some not included. The sample contains roughly 150,000 clones, more than 75% of which appear only once. Sequenced: peripheral blood. The source is a man older than 75 with acute or convalescent COVID-19.

The V and J genes are TRBV30 and TRBJ2-7; the D gene is possibly TRBD2 (6 bases). The CDR3 has 13 residues. The ends were cut back, 8 bases at V and 2 bases at J, with 16 bases in the middle. CDR1 GTSNPN and CDR2 SVGIG come from the germline V gene (reference sequence). CDR3 bases: TGTGCCGGAGGGTGGGGTCTAGCCTACGAGCAGTACTTC. As protein: CAGGWGLAYEQYF.

This rearrangement joins TRBV5-6 to TRBJ2-2, with D unclear. This CDR3 has 14 residues. Germline lookup yields CDR1 SGHDT and CDR2 YYEEEE. Trimming removed 3 bases from V and 8 bases from J, with 14 bases in between. Here the CDR3 DNA reads TGTGCCAGCAGCTCGAGAGGTTATCGGGGGGAGCTGTTTTTT. Translating gives CASSSRGYRGELFF.

This chain joins TRBV30 and TRBJ2-3; 7 bases map to TRBD2. The CDR3 is 14 amino acids. Trimming cost V 5 bases and J 0 bases; bases outside gene matches: 5. Germline V lookup: CDR1 GTSNPN, CDR2 SVGIG (reference sequence). The CDR3 DNA is TGTGCCTGGGCCACGGGAGGAAGCACAGATACGCAGTATTTT. Protein sequence: CAWATGGSTDTQYF.

J is TRBJ1-1 and V is TRBV4-1; the D is unclear. In germline, CDR1 is MGHRA, CDR2 YSYEKL. The CDR3 length is 15 residues. V was trimmed by 2 bases and J by 1 base, leaving 11 bases between them. The CDR3 bases are TGCGCCAGCAGCCAAAGAGTGACACGGAACACTGAAGCTTTCTTT. This gives the protein CASSQRVTRNTEAFF.

The rearrangement uses TRBV5-1 and TRBJ2-3; 8 nucleotides agree with TRBD2. CDR1 is SGHRS, CDR2 YFSETQ, per germline. The CDR3 sequence is 19 residues long. Losses at the gene ends were 4 bases for V and 0 bases for J; bases not matched to a gene: 16. The CDR3 DNA is TGCGCCAGCAGCGTGGCGGGCCCGGGAGGGCCTATGAGCACAGATACGCAGTATTTT. Encoded protein: CASSVAGPGGPMSTDTQYF.

In this sample, this clone turned up a few times. V and J are TRBV5-1 and TRBJ1-6; the D is unclear. The CDR3 consists of 14 residues. CDR1 and CDR2 (germline): SGHRS, YFSETQ. V was shortened by 4 bases and J by 7 bases, with 12 bases between the two germline ends. The CDR3 bases are TGCGCCAGCAGCCTCGGAGGGTGGAATTCACCCCTCCACTTT. Its translation: CASSLGGWNSPLHF.

This chain joins TRBV9 and TRBJ1-4, with TRBD1 identical over 7 bases. Germline-derived CDR1 and CDR2 are SGDLS and YYNGEE. This CDR3 has 15 residues. V trimming: 4 bases; J trimming: 5 bases; junction bases outside the gene matches: 8. The CDR3 nucleotides are TGTGCCAGCAGCCCAGGGGGGCCACTAAATGAAAAACTGTTTTTT. This sequence encodes CASSPGGPLNEKLFF.

CDR3 region: CASSLNWGGETQYF. The CDR3 DNA reads as TGTGCCAGCAGCTTAAACTGGGGAGGAGAGACCCAGTACTTC. The chain couples TRBV11-2 to TRBJ2-5; a weak D match, TRBD2 (6 bases). Between the trimmed V and J ends, which lost 2 bases and 4 bases, there was a span of 11 bases. Germline CDR1 and CDR2: SGHAT and FQNNGV. This CDR3 region has 14 residues.

The chain joins TRBV24-1 to TRBJ2-7; maybe TRBD2 (5 bases). The ends were cut back, 6 bases at V and 6 bases at J, with 20 bases in the middle. Per the germline V gene, CDR1 is KGHDR and CDR2 is SFDVKD. CDR3 length equals 15 residues. The CDR3 reads CATSSSRGSLGEQYF. DNA of the CDR3: TGTGCCACCAGTTCCTCGCGAGGGTCTCTCGGCGAGCAGTACTTC.

V gene TRBV11-2 combines with J gene TRBJ2-5; D call uncertain. This CDR3 has 13 amino acids. Germline CDR1 SGHAT, CDR2 FQNNGV. V dropped 2 bases and J dropped 3 bases, with 7 bases sitting between them. The CDR3 DNA is TGTGCCAGCAGCTTATCGGTCGAAGAGACCCAGTACTTC. It specifies CASSLSVEETQYF.

The count of this clone is one. V usage is TRBV2 and J usage is TRBJ1-5, with no clear D. The CDR3 consists of 12 residues. The V gene lost 6 bases and the J gene lost 7 bases, with 10 bases spanning the gap. The germline V gene has CDR1 SNHLY and CDR2 FYNNEI. CDR3 sequence (DNA): TGTGCCAGCAGCCCTTTATTGCAGCCCCAGCATTTT. Amino acid sequence: CASSPLLQPQHF.

This sequence joins TRBV6-1 and TRBJ1-4; 7 nucleotides align to TRBD1. Germline V gene data show CDR1 as MNHNS and CDR2 as SASEGT. This CDR3 contains 16 residues. V was pared by 4 bases and J by 7 bases, with 12 bases of the junction left unmatched. The CDR3 region is CASSGAGTGVGEKLFF. In nucleotides, the CDR3 is TGTGCCAGCAGTGGAGCAGGTACAGGGGTAGGTGAAAAACTGTTTTTT.

The chain couples TRBV28 to TRBJ1-2; a possible D gene is TRBD1 (5 bases). Trimming removed 6 bases from V and 4 bases from J, with 27 bases in between. Germline V CDR1 and CDR2: MDHEN, SYDVKM. The CDR3 is made up of 18 amino acids. The CDR3 spells CASRVLGPQTGGVYGYTF. DNA for the CDR3: TGTGCCAGCAGAGTTTTGGGACCTCAAACCGGGGGTGTCTATGGCTACACCTTC.

The rearrangement joins TRBV5-1 to TRBJ2-2; TRBD1 matches at 7 bases. In germline, CDR1 is SGHRS, CDR2 YFSETQ. The CDR3 covers 21 residues. V shed 0 bases, J shed 4 bases, and the junction held 21 bases outside the gene matches. For the CDR3, the DNA is TGCGCCAGCAGCTTGGGTTTAGGGGGACAGTCGACATTAACAGCCACCGGGGAGCTGTTTTTT. It yields the protein CASSLGLGGQSTLTATGELFF.

The chain uses TRBV7-9 and TRBJ1-3; D unclear. The ends were cut back, 7 bases at V and 4 bases at J, with 17 bases in the middle. Germline loops: CDR1 SEHNR, CDR2 FQNEAQ (reference sequence). The CDR3 consists of 15 residues. CDR3 sequence reads: CASTNDIGVGNTIYF. CDR3 bases: TGTGCCAGCACCAATGACATCGGGGTCGGAAACACCATATATTTT.

The chain links TRBV10-3 to TRBJ1-1; TRBD1 is a possible D gene (5 bases). The CDR3 length is 12 residues. In germline, CDR1 is ENHRY, CDR2 SYGVKD. Trimming stripped 3 bases from V and 5 bases from J, with 7 bases between. The chain's CDR3 is CAISDAGTEAFF. The CDR3 DNA reads TGTGCCATCAGTGATGCAGGGACTGAAGCTTTCTTT.

This clone was counted only a few times. The chain uses TRBV5-1 and TRBJ2-2, with TRBD1 as a possible D gene (6 bases). Deletions cut 3 bases from V and 4 bases from J, with 16 bases between. CDR3 length: 16 residues. Per the germline V gene, CDR1 is SGHRS and CDR2 is YFSETQ. The CDR3 region is CASSSTGNPGTGELFF. In DNA form, the CDR3 reads TGCGCCAGCAGCTCGACAGGAAACCCGGGCACCGGGGAGCTGTTTTTT.

This rearrangement joins TRBV18 to TRBJ1-4; D perhaps matches TRBD1 (6 bases). The CDR3 has 13 amino acids. V shed 3 bases and J shed 9 bases, with 11 bases lying between them. Germline V gene data show CDR1 as KGHSH and CDR2 as LQKENI. The CDR3 DNA follows: TGTGCCAGCTCACCGGACAGTGTTAAAAAACTGTTTTTT. Translation gives CASSPDSVKKLFF.

The CDR3 nucleotides read TGTGCCAGCTCGATATCCCCAGATCAGCCCCAGCATTTT. Protein: CASSISPDQPQHF. This chain uses TRBV6-5 with TRBJ1-5, with no clear D. Germline V gives CDR1 MNHEY, CDR2 SVGAGI. The CDR3 spans 13 residues. Trimming stripped 8 bases from V and 5 bases from J, with 13 bases between.

This clone was seen just once. This chain joins TRBV5-1 and TRBJ2-2; D possibly corresponds to TRBD2 (5 bases). V lost 0 bases and J lost 4, with 19 bases in between. The germline gives CDR1 SGHRS, CDR2 YFSETQ. CDR3 size: 18 residues. The CDR3 sequence: CASSLVGSQLASTGELFF. The CDR3 DNA reads TGCGCCAGCAGCTTGGTTGGCAGTCAGCTAGCCAGCACCGGGGAGCTGTTTTTT. Using reference TRBV5-1 and TRBJ2-2 for the parts outside the CDR3, the full variable domain is KAGVTQTPRYLIKTRGQQVTLSCSPISGHRSVSWYQQTPGQGLQFLFEYFSETQRNKGNFPGRFSGRQFSNSRSEMNVSTLELGDSALYLCASSLVGSQLASTGELFFGEGSRLTVL.

The V and J genes are TRBV4-1 and TRBJ2-1, with TRBD1 matching 8 bases. The length of the CDR3 is 16 residues. CDR1 and CDR2 (germline): MGHRA, YSYEKL. Trimming removed 6 bases from V and 2 bases from J; junction bases left unmatched: 9. CDR3 loop: CASSTSGQGAYNEQFF. CDR3 coding DNA: TGCGCCAGCAGTACTTCAGGACAGGGCGCCTACAATGAGCAGTTCTTC.

V is TRBV19 and J is TRBJ2-2; D might be TRBD2 (6 bases). Germline values: CDR1 LNHDA, CDR2 SQIVND (reference sequence). Trimming shortened V by 10 bases and J by 3 bases, and 18 bases separated the two germline ends. The CDR3 spans 15 residues. The CDR3: CATQTRDSHTGELFF. The CDR3 DNA reads as TGTGCCACCCAAACGCGGGACTCTCACACCGGGGAGCTGTTTTTT.

There are a few counts of this clone. The chain has TRBV7-3 and TRBJ2-1; TRBD2 agrees at 7 bases. The ends lost 5 bases at V and 2 bases at J; junction bases unmatched: 6. This CDR3 has 15 amino acids. Germline loops: CDR1 SGHTA, CDR2 FQGTGA. CDR3 sequence reads: CASSPGTTTYNEQFF. The DNA for the CDR3 is TGTGCCAGCAGCCCCGGGACTACTACCTACAATGAGCAGTTCTTC.

The chain combines TRBV19 with TRBJ2-1; 9 bases line up with TRBD1. CDR3 length: 17 residues. With 5 bases clipped from V and 7 bases from J, the junction kept 15 bases outside the gene matches. Germline assignment: CDR1 LNHDA and CDR2 SQIVND (reference sequence). The CDR3 sequence: CASSFLARGQGGNEQFF. CDR3 bases: TGTGCCAGTAGTTTCCTTGCTCGGGGACAGGGTGGGAATGAGCAGTTCTTC.

The gene calls are TRBV2 and TRBJ2-1; possibly TRBD2 for D (5 bases). Germline V lookup: CDR1 SNHLY, CDR2 FYNNEI. V was clipped by 8 bases and J by 0 bases, with 14 bases between them. This CDR3 has 15 amino acids. For the CDR3, the DNA is TGTGCCAGCCGCTCCATAGCGAGCTCCTACAATGAGCAGTTCTTC. This codes for CASRSIASSYNEQFF.

This chain connects TRBV19 to TRBJ2-7; TRBD2 matches 11 bases. CDR3 length equals 15 residues. The V and J ends lost 1 base and 5 bases, in that order; junction bases with no gene match: 4. CDR1 is LNHDA, CDR2 SQIVND, per germline (reference sequence). The chain's CDR3 is CASSIASGRFDEQYF. The CDR3 DNA follows: TGTGCCAGTAGTATAGCTAGCGGGAGGTTCGACGAGCAGTACTTC.

This clone was recorded only once. V is TRBV9 and J is TRBJ1-2; D is possibly TRBD1 (6 bases). Germline loops: CDR1 SGDLS, CDR2 YYNGEE. Trimming shortened V by 4 bases and J by 6 bases, and 10 bases separated the two germline ends. This CDR3 is 12 amino acids long. CDR3 coding DNA: TGTGCCAGCAGCCGAACAGGGAATGGCTACACCTTC. This translates into CASSRTGNGYTF.

The genes are TRBV28 and TRBJ2-7; 12 nucleotides align to TRBD2. CDR1 is MDHEN and CDR2 is SYDVKM in the germline V gene. This CDR3 has 16 amino acids. With V trimmed by 6 bases and J by 6 bases, 12 bases remained unmatched. CDR3 amino acids: CASRLAATSGSPEQYF. The CDR3 coding sequence is TGTGCCAGCAGACTCGCTGCGACTAGCGGGAGCCCCGAGCAGTACTTC.

V and J are TRBV18 and TRBJ2-5, with D unresolved. Trimming pared 3 bases from V and 5 bases from J, leaving 16 bases between. Looked up from germline, CDR1 is KGHSH and CDR2 is LQKENI. This CDR3 is built from 15 residues. The CDR3 reads CASSPPMMAGETQYF. As DNA, the CDR3 is TGTGCCAGCTCACCGCCTATGATGGCCGGGGAGACCCAGTACTTC.

This chain uses TRBV7-9 with TRBJ2-7; 9 positions agree with TRBD2. The CDR3 has 16 amino acids. The germline gives CDR1 SEHNR, CDR2 FQNEAQ (reference sequence). J lost 4 bases, V lost 5 bases, and 12 bases had no gene match. Here the CDR3 reads CASSPAGGTGTYEQYF. The CDR3 DNA reads as TGTGCCAGCAGCCCAGCGGGAGGAACAGGTACATACGAGCAGTACTTC.